Here is one TCR beta chain with its context. The data belong to a study of blood T cell repertoires in COVID-19. For the study at large: Researchers got acute and convalescent COVID-19 samples from the United States, Italy and Spain. The cDNA or gDNA used as material had been derived from T cells, B-cell-depleted T cells, or PBMCs.

Germline CDR1 reads SEHNR; CDR2 reads FQNEAQ (reference sequence). V was cut by 5 bases and J by 4 bases, with 16 bases left in between. The CDR3 totals 15 residues. Per the original methods: Counts of nucleated cells, estimated from reference gene primer amplification, were obtained. The protocol was immunoSEQ multiplex PCR, while the TCRdb copy is restricted to in-frame clones and leaves out a portion. Clone size and the V and J calls come from that table; the DNA yielded D and trimming. Of around 67,000 clones in the sample, about 70% were seen once. The TCR comes from a woman between 65 and 79 years old with acute or convalescent COVID-19. The J gene is TRBJ2-3, the V gene TRBV7-9; TRBD1 might be the D (5 bases). The sample comprised peripheral blood. The CDR3 region has the DNA TGTGCCAGCAGCCCCGACAGTCTCTTTCCAGATACGCAGTATTTT. Its translation: CASSPDSLFPDTQYF.